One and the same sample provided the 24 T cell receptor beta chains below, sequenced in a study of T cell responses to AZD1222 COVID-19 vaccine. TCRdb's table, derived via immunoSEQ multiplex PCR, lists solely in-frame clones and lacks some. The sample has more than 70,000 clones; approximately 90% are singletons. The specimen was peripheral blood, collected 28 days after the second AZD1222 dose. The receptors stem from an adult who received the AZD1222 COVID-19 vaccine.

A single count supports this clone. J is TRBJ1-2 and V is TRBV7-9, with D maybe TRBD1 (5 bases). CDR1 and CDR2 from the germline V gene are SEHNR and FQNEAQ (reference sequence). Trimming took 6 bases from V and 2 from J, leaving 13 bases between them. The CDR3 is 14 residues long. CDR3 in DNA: TGTGCCAGCAGAGAAGGGGAAGGCAACTATGGCTACACCTTC. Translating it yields CASREGEGNYGYTF.

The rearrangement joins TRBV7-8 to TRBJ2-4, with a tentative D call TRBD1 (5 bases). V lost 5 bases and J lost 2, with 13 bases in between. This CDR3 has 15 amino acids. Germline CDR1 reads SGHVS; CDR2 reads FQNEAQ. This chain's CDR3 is CASSLGHISKNIQYF. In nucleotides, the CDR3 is TGTGCCAGCAGCCTCGGACACATATCCAAAAACATTCAGTACTTC.

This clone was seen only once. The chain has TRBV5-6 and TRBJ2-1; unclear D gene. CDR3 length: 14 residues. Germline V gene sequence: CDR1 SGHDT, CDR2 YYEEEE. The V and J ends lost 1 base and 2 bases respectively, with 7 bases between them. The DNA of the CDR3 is TGTGCCAGCAGCTTGTCGGGCCCCTACAATGAGCAGTTCTTC. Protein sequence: CASSLSGPYNEQFF.

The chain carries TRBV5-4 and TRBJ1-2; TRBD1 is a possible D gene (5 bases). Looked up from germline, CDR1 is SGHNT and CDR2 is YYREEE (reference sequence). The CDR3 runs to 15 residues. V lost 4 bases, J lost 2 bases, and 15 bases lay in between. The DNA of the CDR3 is TGTGCCAGCAGCCTCCGATGGGGACCCAACTATGGCTACACCTTC. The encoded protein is CASSLRWGPNYGYTF.

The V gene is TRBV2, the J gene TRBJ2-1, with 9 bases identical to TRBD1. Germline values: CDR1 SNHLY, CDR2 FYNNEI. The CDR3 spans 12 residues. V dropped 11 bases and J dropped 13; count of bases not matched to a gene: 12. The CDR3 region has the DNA TGTGCCGGGGACAGGGAGGTGGTCCGTCAGTTCTTC. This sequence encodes CAGDREVVRQFF.

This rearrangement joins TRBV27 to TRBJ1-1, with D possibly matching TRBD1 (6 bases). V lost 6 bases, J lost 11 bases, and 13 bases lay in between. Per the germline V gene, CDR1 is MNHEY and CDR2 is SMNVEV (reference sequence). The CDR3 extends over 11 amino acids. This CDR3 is CASRGGAAAFF. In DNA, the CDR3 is TGTGCCAGCAGAGGGGGTGCGGCGGCTTTCTTT.

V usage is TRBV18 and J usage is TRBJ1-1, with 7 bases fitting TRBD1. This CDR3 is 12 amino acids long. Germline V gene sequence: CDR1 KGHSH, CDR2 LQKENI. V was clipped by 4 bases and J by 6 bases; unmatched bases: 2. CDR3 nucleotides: TGTGCCAGCTCACAGCAGGGGGCTGAAGCTTTCTTT. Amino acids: CASSQQGAEAFF.

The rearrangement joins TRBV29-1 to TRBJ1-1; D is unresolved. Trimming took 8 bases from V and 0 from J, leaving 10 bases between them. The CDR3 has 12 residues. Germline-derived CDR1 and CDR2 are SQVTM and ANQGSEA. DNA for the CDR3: TGCAGCCCCCAGCTGCTGAACACTGAAGCTTTCTTT. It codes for CSPQLLNTEAFF.

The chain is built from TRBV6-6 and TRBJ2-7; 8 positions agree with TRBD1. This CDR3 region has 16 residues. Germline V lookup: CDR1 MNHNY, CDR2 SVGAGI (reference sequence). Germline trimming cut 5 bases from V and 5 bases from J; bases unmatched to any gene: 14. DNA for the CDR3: TGTGCCAGCAGTCCTTCGGTCGGACAGGGTATGGACGAGCAGTACTTC. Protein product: CASSPSVGQGMDEQYF.

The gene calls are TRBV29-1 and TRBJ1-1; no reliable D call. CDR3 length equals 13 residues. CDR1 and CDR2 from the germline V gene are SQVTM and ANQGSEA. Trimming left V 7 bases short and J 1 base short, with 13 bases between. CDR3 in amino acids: CSAMGSGNTEAFF. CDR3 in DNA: TGCAGCGCCATGGGGTCGGGGAACACTGAAGCTTTCTTT.

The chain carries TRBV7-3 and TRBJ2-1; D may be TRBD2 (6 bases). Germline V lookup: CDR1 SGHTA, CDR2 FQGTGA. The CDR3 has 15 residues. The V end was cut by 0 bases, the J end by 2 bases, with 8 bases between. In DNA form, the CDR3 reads TGTGCCAGCAGCTTAACGCGGGAAACCTACAATGAGCAGTTCTTC. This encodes CASSLTRETYNEQFF.

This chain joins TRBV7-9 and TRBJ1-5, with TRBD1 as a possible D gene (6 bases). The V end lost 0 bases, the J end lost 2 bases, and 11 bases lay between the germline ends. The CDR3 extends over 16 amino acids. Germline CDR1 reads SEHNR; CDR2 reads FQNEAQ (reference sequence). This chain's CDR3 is CASSLATGGRNQPQHF. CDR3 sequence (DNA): TGTGCCAGCAGCTTAGCGACGGGGGGCCGCAATCAGCCCCAGCATTTT.

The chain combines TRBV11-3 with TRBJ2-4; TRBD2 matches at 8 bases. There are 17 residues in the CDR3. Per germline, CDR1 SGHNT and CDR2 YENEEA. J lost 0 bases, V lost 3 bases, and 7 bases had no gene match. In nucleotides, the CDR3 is TGTGCCAGCAGCTTGGGTGCGCTAGCGGGAGCCAAAAACATTCAGTACTTC. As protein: CASSLGALAGAKNIQYF.

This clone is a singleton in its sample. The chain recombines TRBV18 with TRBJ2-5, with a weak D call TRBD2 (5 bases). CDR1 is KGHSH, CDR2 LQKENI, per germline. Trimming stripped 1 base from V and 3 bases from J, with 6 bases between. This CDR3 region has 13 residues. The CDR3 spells CASSPQEEETQYF. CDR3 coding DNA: TGTGCCAGCTCACCACAGGAGGAAGAGACCCAGTACTTC.

The DNA for the CDR3 is TGTGCCAGCAGTCGTTCTAGCGGGCTCAGCCACCGAGAGCAGTTCTTC. Its protein is CASSRSSGLSHREQFF. V is TRBV6-2 or TRBV6-3 and J is TRBJ2-1, with 8 bases identical to TRBD2. The CDR3 is 16 residues long. The V gene end was trimmed by 5 bases and the J gene end by 10 bases; junction bases not matched to a gene: 16. In germline, CDR1 is MNHEY, CDR2 SVGEGT.

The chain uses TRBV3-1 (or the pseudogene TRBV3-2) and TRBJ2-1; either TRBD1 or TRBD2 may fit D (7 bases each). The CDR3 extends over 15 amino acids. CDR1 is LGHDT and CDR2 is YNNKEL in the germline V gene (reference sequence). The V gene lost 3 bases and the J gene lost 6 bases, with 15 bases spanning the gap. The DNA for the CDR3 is TGTGCCAGCAGCCAGACAGGGTGGGAGGGCAATGAGCAGTTCTTC. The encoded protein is CASSQTGWEGNEQFF.

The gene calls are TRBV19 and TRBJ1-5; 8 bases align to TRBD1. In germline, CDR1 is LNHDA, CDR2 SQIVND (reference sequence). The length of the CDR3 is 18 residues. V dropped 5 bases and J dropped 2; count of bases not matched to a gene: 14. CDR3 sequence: CASSDIPTGGRGNQPQHF. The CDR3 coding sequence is TGTGCCAGTAGTGATATCCCCACAGGGGGTCGGGGCAATCAGCCCCAGCATTTT.

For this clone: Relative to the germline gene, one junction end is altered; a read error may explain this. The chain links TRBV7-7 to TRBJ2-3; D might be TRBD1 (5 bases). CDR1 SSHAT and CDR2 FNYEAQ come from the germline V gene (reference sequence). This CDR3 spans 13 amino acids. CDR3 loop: CASSLVRADTQYF. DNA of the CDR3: TGTGCTAGCAGCTTAGTCAGGGCAGATACGCAGTATTTT.

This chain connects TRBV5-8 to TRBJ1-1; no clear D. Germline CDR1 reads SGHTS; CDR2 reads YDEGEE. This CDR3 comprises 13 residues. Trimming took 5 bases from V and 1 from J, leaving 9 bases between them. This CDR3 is CASSSGWNTEAFF. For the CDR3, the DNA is TGTGCCAGCAGTTCGGGGTGGAACACTGAAGCTTTCTTT.

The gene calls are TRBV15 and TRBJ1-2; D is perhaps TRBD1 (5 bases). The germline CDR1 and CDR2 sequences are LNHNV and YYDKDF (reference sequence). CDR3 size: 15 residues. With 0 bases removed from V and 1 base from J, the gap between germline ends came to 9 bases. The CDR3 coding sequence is TGTGCCACCAGCAGAGATCGGGGGGTTAACTATGGCTACACCTTC. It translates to CATSRDRGVNYGYTF.

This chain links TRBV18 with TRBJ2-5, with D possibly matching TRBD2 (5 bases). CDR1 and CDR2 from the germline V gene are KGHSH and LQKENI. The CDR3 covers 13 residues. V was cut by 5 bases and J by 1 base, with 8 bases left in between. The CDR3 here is CASSAGLQETQYF. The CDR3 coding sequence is TGTGCCAGCTCAGCGGGCCTCCAAGAGACCCAGTACTTC.

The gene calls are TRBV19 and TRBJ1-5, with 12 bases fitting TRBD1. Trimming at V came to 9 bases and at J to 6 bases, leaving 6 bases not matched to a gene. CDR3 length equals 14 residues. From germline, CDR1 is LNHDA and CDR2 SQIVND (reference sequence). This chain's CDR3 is CASSGTGGTQPQHF. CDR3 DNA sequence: TGTGCCAGCTCCGGGACAGGGGGCACTCAGCCCCAGCATTTT.

The CDR3 nucleotides read TGTGCCAGCAGCCAAGGGCCGGGGAACACTGAAGCTTTCTTT. Its translation: CASSQGPGNTEAFF. The chain couples TRBV7-6 to TRBJ1-1, with unresolved D. Germline values: CDR1 SGHVS, CDR2 FNYEAQ. Trimming shortened V by 5 bases and J by 1 base, and 11 bases separated the two germline ends. The CDR3 is 14 amino acids.

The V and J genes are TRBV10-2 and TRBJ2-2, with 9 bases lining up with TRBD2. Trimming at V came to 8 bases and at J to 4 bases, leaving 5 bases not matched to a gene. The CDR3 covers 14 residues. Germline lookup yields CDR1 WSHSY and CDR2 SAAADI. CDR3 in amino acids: CASVSGSTTGELFF. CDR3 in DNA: TGCGCCAGCGTTAGCGGGAGTACCACCGGGGAGCTGTTTTTT.